This entry lists 8 T cell receptor beta chains sequenced from one sample in a study of T cell repertoires in cytomegalovirus infection. Each CDR3 protein is one row after TCRdb ran MiXCR on the reads. The repertoire has around 310,000 distinct CDR3 sequences, roughly 15% of them found once; the top ten carry about 11%. Source material: PBMCs. These receptors all come from a human donor in good health (CMV status not recorded). Some clones in this sample may be carry-over from other donors' samples.

This clonotype was detected a few times. The V call is TRBV28, the J call TRBJ2-7, with D possibly called TRBD1 or TRBD2 (6 bases each). V was shortened by 2 bases and J by 3 bases, with 14 bases between the two germline ends. The CDR3 loop spans 15 amino acids. Germline V CDR1 and CDR2: MDHEN, SYDVKM. CDR3 protein: CASSLVGGLHYEQYF. The DNA for the CDR3 is TGTGCCAGCAGTTTAGTTGGGGGGCTTCACTACGAGCAGTACTTC.

With respect to this clonotype: A junction end diverges from the germline sequence, so it may reflect a read error. The J gene is TRBJ1-1, the V gene TRBV6-6; D is uncertain. The V gene's germline CDR1 is MNHNY and CDR2 SVGAGI (reference sequence). CDR3 length: 15 residues. The CDR3 spells CASSYSRTADTAAFF. The CDR3 nucleotides read TGTGCCAGCAGTTACTCACGGACCGCCGATACTGCAGCTTTCTTT.

The chain is built from TRBV29-1 and TRBJ1-3; D unresolved. The CDR3 totals 13 residues. Trimming shortened V by 2 bases and J by 6 bases, and 11 bases separated the two germline ends. Looked up from germline, CDR1 is SQVTM and CDR2 is ANQGSEA. CDR3 DNA: TGCAGCGTTGAACATTCCGGGCTAAACACCATATATTTT. Translation: CSVEHSGLNTIYF.

This clonotype was counted between two and nine times. This rearrangement joins TRBV6-2 or TRBV6-3 to TRBJ2-2, with a tentative D call TRBD1 (6 bases). V was pared by 1 base and J by 5 bases, with 14 bases between. The CDR3 spans 16 residues. Germline CDR1 is MNHEY and CDR2 is SVGEGT. This CDR3 reads CASSYWRQARTGELFF. DNA of the CDR3: TGTGCCAGCAGTTACTGGAGACAGGCTCGAACCGGGGAGCTGTTTTTT.

This clonotype was observed many times. V usage is TRBV28 and J usage is TRBJ1-5; unclear D gene. From germline, CDR1 is MDHEN and CDR2 SYDVKM. This CDR3 is 17 amino acids long. Trimming stripped 7 bases from V and 2 bases from J, with 21 bases between. The CDR3 loop reads CASNPSHVIRGNQPQHF. The CDR3 DNA reads as TGTGCCAGCAACCCCTCACATGTTATTAGAGGCAATCAGCCCCAGCATTTT.

There are many counts of this clonotype. The chain has TRBV4-2 and TRBJ1-1, with D perhaps TRBD1 (6 bases). With 1 base removed from V and 0 bases from J, the gap between germline ends came to 12 bases. Germline V gene data show CDR1 as LGHNA and CDR2 as YNFKEQ. The CDR3 covers 16 residues. The CDR3 DNA reads as TGTGCCAGCAGCCAAGTGAGGGGGGCGATGAACACTGAAGCTTTCTTT. Protein product: CASSQVRGAMNTEAFF.

This clonotype was picked up many times. The genes are TRBV12-3 or TRBV12-4 and TRBJ2-1; tentatively, D is TRBD1 (6 bases). V lost 6 bases, J lost 0 bases, and 15 bases lay in between. This CDR3 region has 16 residues. CDR3 region: CASSPTTGSSYNEQFF. The CDR3 DNA sequence: TGTGCCAGCAGCCCGACGACAGGAAGCTCCTACAATGAGCAGTTCTTC.

The V gene is TRBV4-2, the J gene TRBJ2-5; 11 bases match TRBD2. CDR1 and CDR2 from the germline V gene are LGHNA and YNFKEQ. This CDR3 has 16 residues. The ends lost 1 base at V and 2 bases at J; junction bases unmatched: 3. CDR3 DNA sequence: TGTGCCAGCAGCCAAGTGGTAGCGGGGGGGCAAGAGACCCAGTACTTC. Its translation is CASSQVVAGGQETQYF.